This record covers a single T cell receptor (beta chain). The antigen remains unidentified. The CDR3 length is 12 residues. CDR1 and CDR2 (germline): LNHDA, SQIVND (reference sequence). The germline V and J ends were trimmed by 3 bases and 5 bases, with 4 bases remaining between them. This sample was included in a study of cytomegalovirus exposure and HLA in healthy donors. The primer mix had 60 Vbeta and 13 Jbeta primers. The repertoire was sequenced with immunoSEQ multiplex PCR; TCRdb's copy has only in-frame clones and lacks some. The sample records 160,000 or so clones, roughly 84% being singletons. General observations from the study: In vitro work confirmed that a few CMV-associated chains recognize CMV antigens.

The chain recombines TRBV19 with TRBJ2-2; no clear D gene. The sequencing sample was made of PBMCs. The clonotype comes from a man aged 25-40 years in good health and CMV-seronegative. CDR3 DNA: TGTGCCAGTAGTATCGTGACCGGGGAGCTGTTTTTT. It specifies CASSIVTGELFF.